This T cell receptor beta chain is from a study of neoadjuvant anti-PD-1 for oral cavity cancer. Germline V CDR1 and CDR2: SQVTM, ANQGSEA. The CDR3 spans 12 residues. Trimming took 7 bases from V and 6 from J, leaving 12 bases between them. The table came from immunoSEQ multiplex PCR; TCRdb's copy has only in-frame clones and leaves some out. Of about 68,000 clones in the sample, around 83% were seen once. Time point indicated: after neoadjuvant nivolumab, at surgical resection. This clonotype was obtained from a person aged 35-79 years with oral cavity squamous cell carcinoma. The specimen was PBMCs, collected after nivolumab (anti-PD-1) treatment. This rearrangement joins TRBV29-1 to TRBJ1-4; weak D call: TRBD1 (5 bases). CDR3 residues: CSGQGMDEKLFF. In DNA, the CDR3 is TGCAGCGGGCAGGGAATGGATGAAAAACTGTTTTTT.